A selection of T cell receptor beta chains follows, all from one sample in a study of shared clonotypes between healthy human individuals. Method: immunoSEQ multiplex PCR; TCRdb's copy keeps in-frame clones and lacks some. Altogether about 110,000 clones are present, about 70% being singletons, with the ten largest covering approximately 23%. The sample consisted of memory CD8+ T cells sorted from blood. These receptors were obtained from a woman under 40 in good health. Both conserved end residues are part of each CDR3. D genes are given only for firm matches. Clone size appears in some rows only: once, few, many, or a class for an expanded clone.

TRBV27	TRBJ2-1	.	.	TGTGCCAGCGGAACAGGGATATCCTACAATGAGCAGTTCTTC	CASGTGISYNEQFF
TRBV5-1	TRBJ2-1	TRBD2	.	TGCGCCAGCAGCTTGGGTACTAGCGGGAGGGTGCATGAGCAGTTCTTC	CASSLGTSGRVHEQFF
TRBV28	TRBJ2-7	.	.	TGTGCCAGCAGTAAACTTCGGAGCTCCTACGAGCAGTACTTC	CASSKLRSSYEQYF
TRBV14	TRBJ2-7	.	few	TGTGCCAGCAGCCTTGAGGGCCTAGCGAGAGAGCAGTACTTC	CASSLEGLAREQYF
TRBV9	TRBJ1-5	.	many	TGTGCCAGCAGCCAAACAGGGTCGGGCAATCAGCCCCAGCATTTT	CASSQTGSGNQPQHF
TRBV19	TRBJ2-5	TRBD2	.	TGTGCCAGTAGTTCTTTTGGCCTAGCGGAACAAGAGACCCAGTACTTC	CASSSFGLAEQETQYF
TRBV28	TRBJ1-5	.	.	TGTGCCAGCAGGGGGCGAAATATCGTGTATCGGGGCAATCAGCCCCAGCATTTT	CASRGRNIVYRGNQPQHF
TRBV28	TRBJ2-3	TRBD2	many	TGTGCCAGCAGTCGACTAGCGGGAGAGCCAGATACGCAGTATTTT	CASSRLAGEPDTQYF
TRBV27	TRBJ2-7	.	few	TGTGCCAGCAGTTTAAGTCGGGACCACATAGAGCGTGGGTACTTC	CASSLSRDHIERGYF
TRBV7-8	TRBJ1-5	.	once	TGTGCCAGCAGCCCAGGGGCGGTGGGAGGGCATCAGCCCCAGCATTTT	CASSPGAVGGHQPQHF
TRBV5-8	TRBJ2-7	TRBD1	once	TGTGCCAAAGGAATAGGGGACAGGCCCTACGAGCAGTACTTC	CAKGIGDRPYEQYF
TRBV25-1	TRBJ2-7	.	.	TGTGCCAGCAGTGAGGGCGGCTCCCCTGTGCTCCTTATCGAGCAGTACTTC	CASSEGGSPVLLIEQYF
TRBV4-2	TRBJ1-1	.	.	TGTGCCAGCAGCCAATTGAGGGGTGCGGACAGAGAAGCTTTCTTT	CASSQLRGADREAFF
TRBV6-4	TRBJ2-3	TRBD1	many	TGTGCCAGCAGTCCGGACAGGGGTGGCACAGATACGCAGTATTTT	CASSPDRGGTDTQYF
TRBV4-1	TRBJ2-7	.	few	TGCGCCAGCAGCCAAGATCCCACAGGGTTGACCTACGAGCAGTACTTC	CASSQDPTGLTYEQYF
TRBV4-1	TRBJ2-5	.	.	TGCGCCAGCAGCCAAGATGAGGGGGGACGTCCGTACCAAGAGACCCAGTACTTC	CASSQDEGGRPYQETQYF
TRBV19	TRBJ2-2	.	once	TGTGCCAGTATAAGGACAGCGAACACCGGGGAGCTGTTTTTT	CASIRTANTGELFF
TRBV30	TRBJ2-5	TRBD1	few	TGTGCCTGGAGTGTGACAGGGTCCCCCGAGACCCAGTACTTC	CAWSVTGSPETQYF
TRBV29-1	TRBJ2-7	.	.	TGCAGCGTTGGTAGGGGGGTTCACGAGCAGTACTTC	CSVGRGVHEQYF
TRBV13	TRBJ1-1	.	.	TGTGCCAGCAGCCCCGGGGGGGGCACTGAAGCTTTCTTT	CASSPGGGTEAFF
TRBV28	TRBJ1-2	.	once	TGTGCCAGCAGTTTCAGTAGGCGTCAGGGCTATGGCTACACCTTC	CASSFSRRQGYGYTF
TRBV5-4	TRBJ1-1	.	.	TGTGCCAGCAGCTTGGGAGGGAGAGGGGAGGTCACTGAAGCTTTCTTT	CASSLGGRGEVTEAFF
TRBV5-4	TRBJ2-3	TRBD2	.	TGTGCCAGCAGCTTAAAAAGCGGGAGGGCCGGCACAGATACGCAGTATTTT	CASSLKSGRAGTDTQYF
TRBV5-4	TRBJ2-7	.	.	TGTGCCAGCAGCGGGGACTCCTACGAGCAGTACTTC	CASSGDSYEQYF
TRBV7-9	TRBJ1-5	TRBD1	.	TGTGCCAGCAGCCCGCAGGGGGCCGGCAATCAGCCCCAGCATTTT	CASSPQGAGNQPQHF
TRBV28	TRBJ1-5	.	.	TGTGCCAGCAACGGGGGGGATCAGCCCCAGCATTTT	CASNGGDQPQHF
TRBV28	TRBJ1-2	TRBD1	.	TGTGCCAGCAGCCAGGACAGGGAGTATGGCTACACCTTC	CASSQDREYGYTF
TRBV30	TRBJ1-1	TRBD1	few	TGTGCCTGGGACACAGGGGCGGGTGAAGCTTTCTTT	CAWDTGAGEAFF
TRBV5-8	TRBJ2-7	TRBD2	.	TGTGCCAGCAGCCAAGTTACCGGGACTAGCGGCGGTGAGCAGTACTTC	CASSQVTGTSGGEQYF
TRBV6-5	TRBJ2-7	TRBD1	.	TGTGCCAGCTCTCCGACAGGGTCAACCTACGAGCAGTACTTC	CASSPTGSTYEQYF
TRBV28	TRBJ2-3	.	.	TGTGCCAGCAGTTTACCCCCCGGCGGAGGCGCCCAAGATCGGAGCACAGATACGCAGTATTTT	CASSLPPGGGAQDRSTDTQYF
TRBV6-4	TRBJ2-1	TRBD1	.	TGTGCCAGCAGCGGACAGGGGACCGATGAGCAGTTCTTC	CASSGQGTDEQFF
TRBV10-2	TRBJ2-7	.	.	TGCGCCAGCAGTCCGGACGGACTGAACTACGAGCAGTACTTC	CASSPDGLNYEQYF
TRBV6-1	TRBJ2-5	.	.	TGTGCCAGCAGTGAAACGACAGTTTTTTGGACCCGACAAGAGACCCAGTACTTC	CASSETTVFWTRQETQYF
TRBV2	TRBJ2-2	TRBD1	many	TGTGCCAGCAGTGAATGGAACAGGGGTGGCGGGGAGCTGTTTTTT	CASSEWNRGGGELFF
TRBV12-5	TRBJ1-2	.	.	TGTGCTAGTGGCTTCACCGGGAGGAGGGGCTACACCTTC	CASGFTGRRGYTF
TRBV28	TRBJ2-5	.	.	TGTGCCAGCAGTTCCCACCTCGAGTCGGGAGAGGCGGAGACCCAGTACTTC	CASSSHLESGEAETQYF
TRBV19	TRBJ1-1	.	few	TGTGCCAGTTCGCCCCCGGGCACAGTCACTGAAGCTTTCTTT	CASSPPGTVTEAFF
TRBV28	TRBJ2-1	.	.	TGTGCCAGCAGTTTTTGGGGGGAGGAGTTCTTC	CASSFWGEEFF
TRBV10-3	TRBJ2-1	.	.	TGTGCCATCAACTCCGGAAATGAGCAGTTCTTC	CAINSGNEQFF
TRBV6-6	TRBJ2-2	.	.	TGTGCCAGCAGTTCCCGATGGAACACCGGGGAGCTGTTTTTT	CASSSRWNTGELFF
TRBV4-1	TRBJ1-2	.	.	TGCGCCAGCAGCCAAGGCCCCGGAGGGGGGGACTATGGCTACACCTTC	CASSQGPGGGDYGYTF
TRBV7-6	TRBJ1-1	.	.	TGTGCCAGCAGCTTAGCATGGGACACAGGGCCTGGAGAAGCTTTCTTT	CASSLAWDTGPGEAFF
TRBV10-1	TRBJ2-2	TRBD2	.	TGCGCCAGCAGTAGCGGGAGTGAGGGGGAGCTGTTTTTT	CASSSGSEGELFF